This T cell receptor (beta chain) was obtained from a study of OX40 agonist ivuxolimab in advanced cancers. Study as a whole: Age averaged about 62 years (range about 23 to 80), and more than 80% were male. A history of anti-PD-1, anti-PD-L1 or anti-CTLA-4 therapy was acceptable, and 40% to 45% had some.

Broader study findings: No antigen was identified for the clonally expanded peripheral T cells. Among the nonresponders, some also had low normalized T-cell clonal expansion.

Libraries were prepared by immunoSEQ multiplex PCR; TCRdb keeps only in-frame clonotypes and omits some of them. The table records 80,000 to 95,000 clones, 90% to 95% of them present only once. As regards this clone: Its matching antigen is unknown.

Trimming took 7 bases from V and 0 from J; bases not matched to a gene: 4. CDR3 length: 16 residues. The germline CDR1 and CDR2 sequences are MNHEY and SMNVEV (reference sequence). V is TRBV27 and J is TRBJ1-6; 9 nucleotides align to TRBD1. The source material was CD4+ or CD8+ T cells sorted from blood, sampled in a trial of the OX40 agonist ivuxolimab. The receptor was isolated from an adult with an advanced solid tumor such as melanoma, head and neck, liver or kidney cancer. The CDR3 spells CASTGTGSSYNSPLHF. The DNA of the CDR3 is TGTGCCAGCACCGGGACAGGGTCCTCCTATAATTCACCCCTCCACTTT.